This entry lists 10 T cell receptor beta chains sequenced from one sample in a study of T cells in narcolepsy. Data came from immunoSEQ multiplex PCR; TCRdb stores just in-frame clones and leaves some out. The repertoire consists of 25,000 to 35,000 clones, with about four fifths occurring once and the leading ten covering 6.6%. The sample comprised memory (CD45RA-) CD4+ T cells from blood. All receptors derive from a human donor in good health.

The V gene is TRBV11-3, the J gene TRBJ1-3; no clear D gene. Germline V gene sequence: CDR1 SGHNT, CDR2 YENEEA. The CDR3 has 13 amino acids. The V gene lost 4 bases and the J gene lost 5 bases, with 9 bases spanning the gap. CDR3 nucleotide sequence: TGTGCCAGCAGCTCTGGGCCGAGAAACACCATATATTTT. Protein: CASSSGPRNTIYF.

The CDR3 loop is CASSQNRGANEKLFF. CDR3 coding DNA: TGTGCCAGCAGCCAGAACAGGGGGGCTAATGAAAAACTGTTTTTT. The V and J genes are TRBV7-2 and TRBJ1-4; TRBD1 aligns across 8 bases. J was trimmed by 3 bases and V by 5 bases; bases with no gene match: 5. The CDR3 is 15 amino acids. Germline CDR1 is SGHTA and CDR2 is FQGNSA.

This chain uses TRBV6-4 with TRBJ1-5; TRBD1 agrees at 7 bases. With 0 bases clipped from V and 3 bases from J, the junction kept 26 bases outside the gene matches. Germline lookup yields CDR1 MRHNA and CDR2 SNTAGT. This CDR3 contains 23 residues. The CDR3 reads CASSDSRSPGTEEPHRINQPQHF. CDR3 sequence (DNA): TGTGCCAGCAGTGACTCGAGATCCCCAGGGACAGAAGAACCTCACCGTATCAATCAGCCCCAGCATTTT.

V gene TRBV4-2 combines with J gene TRBJ1-2, with TRBD1 matching 8 bases. There are 15 residues in the CDR3. With V trimmed by 0 bases and J by 5 bases, 5 bases remained unmatched. Germline loops: CDR1 LGHNA, CDR2 YNFKEQ. CDR3: CASSQDTGGGYGYTF. The CDR3 bases are TGTGCCAGCAGCCAAGACACAGGGGGAGGTTATGGCTACACCTTC.

V is TRBV28 and J is TRBJ2-1, with D perhaps matching TRBD2 (5 bases). Trimming removed 6 bases from V and 0 bases from J, with 15 bases in between. Germline values: CDR1 MDHEN, CDR2 SYDVKM. This CDR3 contains 16 residues. The CDR3 bases are TGTGCCAGCAGGGGCTCCCGGGAAAGCTCCTACAATGAGCAGTTCTTC. This codes for CASRGSRESSYNEQFF.

This chain links TRBV6-1 with TRBJ1-2; possibly TRBD1 for D (5 bases). Per the germline V gene, CDR1 is MNHNS and CDR2 is SASEGT. This CDR3 spans 15 amino acids. Trimming removed 0 bases from V and 4 bases from J, with 12 bases in between. The CDR3 here is CASSEAATGVYGYTF. The DNA of the CDR3 is TGTGCCAGCAGTGAAGCAGCAACGGGGGTCTATGGCTACACCTTC.

This chain connects TRBV19 to TRBJ2-1; 7 bases are shared with TRBD2. In germline, CDR1 is LNHDA, CDR2 SQIVND (reference sequence). This CDR3 contains 15 residues. V shed 6 bases and J 4 bases; nucleotides not matched to a gene: 9. The CDR3 nucleotides read TGTGCCAGTAGCTCCGGGGGGTTTATGTACAATGAGCAGTTCTTC. This sequence encodes CASSSGGFMYNEQFF.

The sample holds a few counts of this clone. V and J are TRBV5-1 and TRBJ1-2; D is uncertain. Germline V gene data show CDR1 as SGHRS and CDR2 as YFSETQ. Trimming stripped 0 bases from V and 8 bases from J, with 14 bases between. CDR3 length: 14 residues. This CDR3 reads CASSLEGSMRGYTF. Here the CDR3 DNA reads TGCGCCAGCAGCTTGGAAGGGTCTATGCGGGGCTACACCTTC.

This clone has only a few counts. The chain employs TRBV18 and TRBJ2-7; possible D gene TRBD2, 6 bases. CDR3 length: 13 amino acids. Between the trimmed V and J ends, which lost 1 base and 6 bases, there was a span of 10 bases. The V gene's germline CDR1 is KGHSH and CDR2 LQKENI. CDR3 DNA sequence: TGTGCCAGCTCACCACGGGGGGTCGGCGAGCAGTACTTC. It is translated as CASSPRGVGEQYF.

The chain recombines TRBV19 with TRBJ1-4, with TRBD1 matching over 8 bases. Germline V CDR1 and CDR2: LNHDA, SQIVND (reference sequence). CDR3 length: 15 residues. V shed 7 bases, J shed 3 bases, and the junction held 7 bases outside the gene matches. CDR3 protein: CASTDRGGSNEKLFF. CDR3 DNA: TGTGCCAGTACCGACAGGGGCGGGTCTAATGAAAAACTGTTTTTT. Drawing the rest from reference TRBV19 and TRBJ1-4, the complete variable domain is DGGITQSPKYLFRKEGQNVTLSCEQNLNHDAMYWYRQDPGQGLRLIYYSQIVNDFQKGDIAEGYSVSREKKESFPLTVTSAQKNPTAFYLCASTDRGGSNEKLFFGSGTQLSVL.